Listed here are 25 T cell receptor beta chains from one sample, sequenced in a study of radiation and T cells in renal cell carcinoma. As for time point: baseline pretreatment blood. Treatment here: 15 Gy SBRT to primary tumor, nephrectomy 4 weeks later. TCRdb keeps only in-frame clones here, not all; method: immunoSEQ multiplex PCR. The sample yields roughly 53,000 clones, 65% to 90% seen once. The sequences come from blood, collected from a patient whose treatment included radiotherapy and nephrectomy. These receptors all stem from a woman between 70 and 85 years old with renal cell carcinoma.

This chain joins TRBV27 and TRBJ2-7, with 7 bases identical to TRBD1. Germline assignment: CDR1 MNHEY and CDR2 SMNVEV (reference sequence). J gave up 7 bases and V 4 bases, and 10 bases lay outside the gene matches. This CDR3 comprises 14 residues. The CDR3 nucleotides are TGTGCCAGCAGTTCCGGGACAGCCCTAGGAGAGCAGTACTTC. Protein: CASSSGTALGEQYF.

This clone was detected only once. Written as DNA, the CDR3 is TGCGCCAGCAGCATGGGACAGGGGGAAGCTTTCTTT. This sequence encodes CASSMGQGEAFF. J is TRBJ1-1 and V is TRBV5-1; TRBD1 matches at 10 bases. V was pared by 4 bases and J by 8 bases, with 2 bases of the junction left unmatched. This CDR3 has 12 amino acids. The germline CDR1 and CDR2 sequences are SGHRS and YFSETQ.

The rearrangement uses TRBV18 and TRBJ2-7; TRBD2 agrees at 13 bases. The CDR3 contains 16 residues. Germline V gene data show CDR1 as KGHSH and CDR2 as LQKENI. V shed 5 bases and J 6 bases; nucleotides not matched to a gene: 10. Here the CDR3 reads CASSGKGLAGSAEQYF. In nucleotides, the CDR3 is TGTGCCAGCTCAGGGAAGGGACTAGCGGGATCGGCCGAGCAGTACTTC.

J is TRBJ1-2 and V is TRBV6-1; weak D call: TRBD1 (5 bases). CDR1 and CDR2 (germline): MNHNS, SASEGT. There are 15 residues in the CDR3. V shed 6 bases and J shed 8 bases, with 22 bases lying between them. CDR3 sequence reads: CASRGGTGTSGGYTF. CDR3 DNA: TGTGCCAGCAGGGGGGGGACGGGAACCTCGGGCGGCTACACCTTC.

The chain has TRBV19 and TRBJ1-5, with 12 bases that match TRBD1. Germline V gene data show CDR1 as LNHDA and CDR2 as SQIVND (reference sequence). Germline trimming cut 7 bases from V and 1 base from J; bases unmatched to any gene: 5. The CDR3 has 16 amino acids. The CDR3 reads CASKGTGGLSNQPQHF. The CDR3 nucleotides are TGTGCCAGTAAGGGGACAGGGGGCCTAAGCAATCAGCCCCAGCATTTT. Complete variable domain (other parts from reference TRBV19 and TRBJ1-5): DGGITQSPKYLFRKEGQNVTLSCEQNLNHDAMYWYRQDPGQGLRLIYYSQIVNDFQKGDIAEGYSVSREKKESFPLTVTSAQKNPTAFYLCASKGTGGLSNQPQHFGDGTRLSIL.

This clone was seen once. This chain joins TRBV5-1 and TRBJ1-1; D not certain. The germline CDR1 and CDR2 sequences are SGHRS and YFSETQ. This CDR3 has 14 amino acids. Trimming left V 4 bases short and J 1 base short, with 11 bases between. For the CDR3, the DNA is TGCGCCAGCAGCATAAGGACCGGGAACACTGAAGCTTTCTTT. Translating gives CASSIRTGNTEAFF.

The CDR3 nucleotides are TGTGCCAGCAGCTTAGACAGTAGCAATCAGCCCCAGCATTTT. This codes for CASSLDSSNQPQHF. The genes are TRBV7-9 and TRBJ1-5, with D uncertain. Germline V lookup: CDR1 SEHNR, CDR2 FQNEAQ (reference sequence). CDR3 size: 14 residues. The germline V and J ends were trimmed by 1 base and 0 bases, with 4 bases remaining between them.

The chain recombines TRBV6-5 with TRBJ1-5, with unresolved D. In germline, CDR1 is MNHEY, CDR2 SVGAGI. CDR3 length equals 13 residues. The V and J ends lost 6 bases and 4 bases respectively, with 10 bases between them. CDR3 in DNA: TGTGCCAGCAGACCGGTCGGTAATCAGCCCCAGCATTTT. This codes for CASRPVGNQPQHF.

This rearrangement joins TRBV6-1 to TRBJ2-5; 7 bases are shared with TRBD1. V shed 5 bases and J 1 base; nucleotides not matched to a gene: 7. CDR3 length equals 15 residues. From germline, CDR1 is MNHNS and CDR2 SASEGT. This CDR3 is CASSLTGTVQETQYF. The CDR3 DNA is TGTGCCAGCAGTCTGACGGGGACAGTCCAAGAGACCCAGTACTTC.

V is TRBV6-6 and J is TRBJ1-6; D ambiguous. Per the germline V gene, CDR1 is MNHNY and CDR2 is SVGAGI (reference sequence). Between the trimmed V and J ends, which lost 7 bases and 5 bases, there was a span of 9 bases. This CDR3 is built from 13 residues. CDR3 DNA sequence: TGTGCCAGCAAGCAAGGGAATAATTCACCCCTCCACTTT. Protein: CASKQGNNSPLHF.

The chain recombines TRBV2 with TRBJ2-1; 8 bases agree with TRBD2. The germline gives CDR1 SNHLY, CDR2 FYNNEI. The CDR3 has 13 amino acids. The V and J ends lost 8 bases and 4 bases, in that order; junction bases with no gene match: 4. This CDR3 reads CASGLADYNEQFF. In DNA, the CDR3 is TGTGCCAGCGGACTAGCCGATTACAATGAGCAGTTCTTC. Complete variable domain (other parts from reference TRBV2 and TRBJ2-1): EPEVTQTPSHQVTQMGQEVILRCVPISNHLYFYWYRQILGQKVEFLVSFYNNEISEKSEIFDDQFSVERPDGSNFTLKIRSTKLEDSAMYFCASGLADYNEQFFGPGTRLTVL.

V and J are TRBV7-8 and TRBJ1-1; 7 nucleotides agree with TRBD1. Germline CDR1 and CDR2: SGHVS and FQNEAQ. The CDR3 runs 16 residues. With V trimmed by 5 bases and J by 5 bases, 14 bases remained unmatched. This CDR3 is CASSQSVQGVGTEAFF. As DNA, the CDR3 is TGTGCCAGCAGCCAGTCTGTCCAGGGGGTGGGAACTGAAGCTTTCTTT. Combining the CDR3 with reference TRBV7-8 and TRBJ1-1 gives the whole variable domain GAGVSQSPRYKVAKRGQDVALRCDPISGHVSLFWYQQALGQGPEFLTYFQNEAQLDKSGLPSDRFFAERPEGSVSTLKIQRTQQEDSAVYLCASSQSVQGVGTEAFFGQGTRLTVV.

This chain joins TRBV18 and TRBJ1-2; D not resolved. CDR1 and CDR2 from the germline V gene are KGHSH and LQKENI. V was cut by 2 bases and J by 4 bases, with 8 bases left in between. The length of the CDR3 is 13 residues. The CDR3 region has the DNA TGTGCCAGCTCACCAGGGGAGCGCTATGGCTACACCTTC. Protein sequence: CASSPGERYGYTF.

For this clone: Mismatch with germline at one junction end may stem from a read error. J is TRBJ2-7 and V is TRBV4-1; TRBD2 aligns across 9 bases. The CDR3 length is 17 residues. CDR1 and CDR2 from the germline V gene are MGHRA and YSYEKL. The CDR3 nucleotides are TGCGTCAGCAGCCGTCTAGCGGGAATTGAGAGCTCCTACGAGCAGTACTTC. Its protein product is CVSSRLAGIESSYEQYF.

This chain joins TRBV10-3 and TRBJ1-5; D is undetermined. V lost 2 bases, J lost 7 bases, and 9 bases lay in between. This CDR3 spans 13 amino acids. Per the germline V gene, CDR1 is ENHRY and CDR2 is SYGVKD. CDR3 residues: CAISEGGNQPQHF. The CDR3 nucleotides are TGTGCCATCAGTGAGGGCGGGAACCAGCCCCAGCATTTT.

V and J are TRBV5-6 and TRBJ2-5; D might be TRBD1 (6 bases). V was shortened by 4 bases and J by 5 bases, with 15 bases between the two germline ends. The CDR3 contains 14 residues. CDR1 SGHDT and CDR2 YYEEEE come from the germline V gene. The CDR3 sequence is CASSDTGTRETQYF. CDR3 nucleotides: TGTGCCAGCAGCGACACCGGGACAAGGGAGACCCAGTACTTC.

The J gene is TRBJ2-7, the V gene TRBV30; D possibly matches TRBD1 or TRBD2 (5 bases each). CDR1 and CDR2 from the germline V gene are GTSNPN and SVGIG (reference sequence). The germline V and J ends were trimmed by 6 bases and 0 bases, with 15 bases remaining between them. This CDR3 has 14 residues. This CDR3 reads CACHRSGSSYEQYF. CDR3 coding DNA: TGTGCCTGTCACAGGTCTGGGAGCTCCTACGAGCAGTACTTC.

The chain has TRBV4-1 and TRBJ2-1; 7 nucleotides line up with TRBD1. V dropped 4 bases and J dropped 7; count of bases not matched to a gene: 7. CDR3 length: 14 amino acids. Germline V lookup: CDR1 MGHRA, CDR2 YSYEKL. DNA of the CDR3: TGCGCCAGCAGCCCCGACAGGGTCGGGAATGAGCAGTTCTTC. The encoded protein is CASSPDRVGNEQFF.

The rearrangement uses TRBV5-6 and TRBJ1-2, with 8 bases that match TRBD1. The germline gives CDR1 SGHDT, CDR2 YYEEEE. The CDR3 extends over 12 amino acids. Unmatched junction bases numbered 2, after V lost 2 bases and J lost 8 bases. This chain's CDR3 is CASSFTGGGYTF. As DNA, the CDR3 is TGTGCCAGCAGCTTTACAGGGGGAGGCTACACCTTC.

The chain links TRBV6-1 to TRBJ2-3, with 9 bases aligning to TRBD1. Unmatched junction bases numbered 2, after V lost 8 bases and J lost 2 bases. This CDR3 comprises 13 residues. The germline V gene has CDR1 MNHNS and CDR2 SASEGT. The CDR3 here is CASGQGTTDTQYF. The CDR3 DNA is TGTGCCAGCGGACAGGGGACCACAGATACGCAGTATTTT.

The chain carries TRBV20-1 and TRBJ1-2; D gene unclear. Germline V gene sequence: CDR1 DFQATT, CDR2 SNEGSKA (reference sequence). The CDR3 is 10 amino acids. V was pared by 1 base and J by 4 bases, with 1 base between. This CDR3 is CSARVYGYTF. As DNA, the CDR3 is TGCAGTGCTAGAGTCTATGGCTACACCTTC.

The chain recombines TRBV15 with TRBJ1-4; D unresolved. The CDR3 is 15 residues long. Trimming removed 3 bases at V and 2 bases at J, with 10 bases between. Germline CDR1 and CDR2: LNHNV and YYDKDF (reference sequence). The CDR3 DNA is TGTGCCACCAGCAGGGGTGTGCGGACTAATGAAAAACTGTTTTTT. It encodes CATSRGVRTNEKLFF.

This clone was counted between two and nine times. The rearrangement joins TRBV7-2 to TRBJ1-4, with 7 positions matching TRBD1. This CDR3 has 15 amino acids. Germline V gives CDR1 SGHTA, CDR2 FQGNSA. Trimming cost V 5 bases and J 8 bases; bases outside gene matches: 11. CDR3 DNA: TGTGCCAGCAGCCAGGGGGACACGACCACCGAAAAACTGTTTTTT. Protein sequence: CASSQGDTTTEKLFF.

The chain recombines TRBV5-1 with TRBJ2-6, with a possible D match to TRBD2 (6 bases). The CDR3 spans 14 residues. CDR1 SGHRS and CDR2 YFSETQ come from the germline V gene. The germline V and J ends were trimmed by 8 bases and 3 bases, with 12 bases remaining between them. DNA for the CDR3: TGCGCCAGTAGGACGGAGGGTGGGGCCAACGTCCTGACTTTC. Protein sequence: CASRTEGGANVLTF.

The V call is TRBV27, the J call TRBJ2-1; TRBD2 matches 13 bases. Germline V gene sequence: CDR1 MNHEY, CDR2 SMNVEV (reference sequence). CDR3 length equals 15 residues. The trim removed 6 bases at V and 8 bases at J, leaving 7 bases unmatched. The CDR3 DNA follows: TGTGCCAGCAGACCTTGGACTAGCGGGAGTGATGAGCAGTTCTTC. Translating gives CASRPWTSGSDEQFF.